This T cell receptor beta chain was observed in a study of identical twins. TCRdb recomputed calls from the 5' RACE reads with MiXCR, one row per CDR3 protein. The table records 400,000 to 650,000 distinct CDR3 sequences, roughly a fifth of them present only once. The germline gives CDR1 MNHNS, CDR2 SASEGT. Trimming shortened V by 5 bases and J by 5 bases, and 18 bases separated the two germline ends. This CDR3 has 15 amino acids. The data were also submitted as part of a second study, on T cells expressing NK-cell markers. That investigation notes: HCMV seropositivity characterized most of the eight sequenced donors, and seronegativity one. The leading position in the CD3+CD56-NKG2C+ fraction of several donors also went to these clonotypes.

This sequence joins TRBV6-1 and TRBJ1-2; TRBD1 might be the D (6 bases). The sequenced material came from CD4+ T cells sorted from blood. This clonotype was sampled from a woman aged 18 to 35 in good health. CDR3 protein: CASSPRQFQGYGYTF. The CDR3, as DNA: TGTGCCAGCAGTCCAAGACAGTTCCAGGGGTATGGCTACACCTTC.